A single sample is the source of the 30 T cell receptor beta chains below, sequenced in a study of blood T cell repertoires in COVID-19. This table comes from immunoSEQ multiplex PCR, and its TCRdb copy is limited to in-frame clones, with some not included. The sample shows about 250,000 clones, 70% to 90% of them seen only once. Material for sequencing was peripheral blood. These receptors were collected from a woman aged 40-49 years who had recovered from COVID-19.

The genes are TRBV29-1 and TRBJ1-2; a possible D gene is TRBD1 (6 bases). This CDR3 contains 12 residues. Germline CDR1 is SQVTM and CDR2 is ANQGSEA. Between the trimmed V and J ends, which lost 4 bases and 8 bases, there was a span of 14 bases. Here the CDR3 DNA reads TGCAGCGTTGGGTCAGGGGCGGGCGGCTACACCTTC. Translation gives CSVGSGAGGYTF.

The chain is built from TRBV14 and TRBJ2-4, with D possibly being TRBD1 (5 bases). This CDR3 has 15 amino acids. Germline CDR1 reads SGHDN; CDR2 reads FVKESK. Trimming cost V 1 base and J 1 base, with 8 bases left between them. The chain's CDR3 is CASSQGQLAKNIQYF. The CDR3 nucleotides are TGTGCCAGCAGCCAAGGACAGCTCGCCAAAAACATTCAGTACTTC.

J is TRBJ1-6 and V is TRBV30; 7 positions agree with TRBD1. This CDR3 is 13 amino acids long. Looked up from germline, CDR1 is GTSNPN and CDR2 is SVGIG (reference sequence). The CDR3 nucleotides read TGTGCTTCTGTATGGGGACAGACTTCACCCCTCCACTTT. It is translated as CASVWGQTSPLHF.

V and J are TRBV5-1 and TRBJ2-3, with D maybe TRBD1 (6 bases). Per germline, CDR1 SGHRS and CDR2 YFSETQ. V lost 0 bases and J 3 bases, leaving 14 bases between the germline ends. The CDR3 loop spans 16 amino acids. The CDR3 spells CASSLEQGVGTDTQYF. CDR3 bases: TGCGCCAGCAGCTTGGAACAGGGCGTAGGTACAGATACGCAGTATTTT.

V usage is TRBV4-1 and J usage is TRBJ2-3, with TRBD2 matching 8 bases. Trimming cost V 3 bases and J 1 base; bases outside gene matches: 9. Germline CDR1 and CDR2: MGHRA and YSYEKL. The CDR3 consists of 17 residues. The CDR3 bases are TGCGCCAGCAGCCAGTCGCGGGGGGCCGAGGGCACAGATACGCAGTATTTT. Protein product: CASSQSRGAEGTDTQYF.

The genes are TRBV24-1 and TRBJ1-5; D unclear. CDR1 is KGHDR and CDR2 is SFDVKD in the germline V gene. The CDR3 totals 13 residues. Trimming took off 3 bases at V and 4 bases at J, with 6 bases between the two ends. As DNA, the CDR3 is TGTGCCACCAGTGATACAGCAAATCAGCCCCAGCATTTT. Its protein product is CATSDTANQPQHF.

This rearrangement joins TRBV10-2 to TRBJ1-2, with unresolved D. Looked up from germline, CDR1 is WSHSY and CDR2 is SAAADI. This CDR3 has 14 amino acids. V dropped 2 bases and J dropped 8 bases, with 15 bases sitting between them. This CDR3 reads CASSEMSPGEGYTF. CDR3 sequence (DNA): TGCGCCAGCAGTGAGATGTCCCCCGGGGAGGGCTACACCTTC.

The V gene is TRBV10-3, the J gene TRBJ2-2, with 7 bases matching TRBD2. V lost 10 bases to trimming and J lost 1 base; unmatched junction nucleotides: 3. Germline values: CDR1 ENHRY, CDR2 SYGVKD. This CDR3 has 13 amino acids. DNA for the CDR3: TGTGCCAGCGCTAGCGGGAACACCGGGGAGCTGTTTTTT. Translation gives CASASGNTGELFF.

The chain uses TRBV7-9 and TRBJ2-7; D may be TRBD1 (5 bases). This CDR3 spans 15 amino acids. The germline V gene has CDR1 SEHNR and CDR2 FQNEAQ (reference sequence). V gave up 1 base and J gave up 4 bases, with 14 bases separating them. In DNA form, the CDR3 reads TGTGCCAGCAGCTTAGTCCCCCAGGGCCAATACGAGCAGTACTTC. It is translated as CASSLVPQGQYEQYF.

The chain has TRBV5-4 and TRBJ1-1; tentatively, D is TRBD1 (5 bases). V gave up 2 bases and J gave up 4 bases, with 9 bases separating them. The CDR3 is made up of 13 amino acids. Germline V gene data show CDR1 as SGHNT and CDR2 as YYREEE (reference sequence). This CDR3 reads CASSFSGGTEAFF. CDR3 in DNA: TGTGCCAGCAGCTTTTCGGGGGGCACTGAAGCTTTCTTT.

The chain has TRBV7-9 and TRBJ2-5; D remains unclear. The germline CDR1 and CDR2 sequences are SEHNR and FQNEAQ (reference sequence). This CDR3 has 15 amino acids. The ends were cut back, 8 bases at V and 4 bases at J, with 20 bases in the middle. The CDR3: CASYPAMEIRETQYF. Here the CDR3 DNA reads TGTGCCAGCTATCCTGCGATGGAGATTCGAGAGACCCAGTACTTC.

This clone turned up a few times. This chain links TRBV18 with TRBJ2-5, with TRBD2 matching 7 bases. Germline V CDR1 and CDR2: KGHSH, LQKENI. The ends lost 4 bases at V and 5 bases at J; junction bases unmatched: 19. The CDR3 extends over 18 amino acids. The CDR3 loop is CASSHRDYTSRPPETQYF. CDR3 in DNA: TGTGCCAGCTCACACCGGGACTACACGTCTAGACCTCCGGAGACCCAGTACTTC.

A remark on this clone: Additional DNA sequences in this sample encode the identical CDR3. V and J are TRBV19 and TRBJ2-7; the match to TRBD1 covers 9 bases. V dropped 6 bases and J dropped 2; count of bases not matched to a gene: 5. The CDR3 totals 14 residues. Germline CDR1 LNHDA, CDR2 SQIVND (reference sequence). The CDR3 DNA reads as TGTGCCAGTAGCAGCCGGGACAGGGCCTACGAGCAGTACTTC. This codes for CASSSRDRAYEQYF. Full variable domain (outside the CDR3, taken from reference TRBV19 and TRBJ2-7): DGGITQSPKYLFRKEGQNVTLSCEQNLNHDAMYWYRQDPGQGLRLIYYSQIVNDFQKGDIAEGYSVSREKKESFPLTVTSAQKNPTAFYLCASSSRDRAYEQYFGPGTRLTVT.

The chain employs TRBV10-3 and TRBJ1-1; D uncertain. The germline V gene has CDR1 ENHRY and CDR2 SYGVKD. Trimming left V 0 bases short and J 5 bases short, with 13 bases between. This CDR3 spans 15 amino acids. The CDR3 region has the DNA TGTGCCATCAGTGAGTCAGAAGAGGGAGGGACTGAAGCTTTCTTT. Translating it yields CAISESEEGGTEAFF.

This clone was seen a single time. The chain joins TRBV5-1 to TRBJ2-5; 13 positions agree with TRBD2. Germline trimming cut 4 bases from V and 1 base from J; bases unmatched to any gene: 13. This CDR3 spans 19 amino acids. Germline CDR1 is SGHRS and CDR2 is YFSETQ. The CDR3 sequence: CASSQRPGTSGALQETQYF. DNA of the CDR3: TGCGCCAGCAGCCAACGCCCCGGGACTAGCGGGGCCCTCCAAGAGACCCAGTACTTC.

The gene calls are TRBV2 and TRBJ2-3; 7 bases map to TRBD2. Losses at the gene ends were 6 bases for V and 2 bases for J; bases not matched to a gene: 8. This CDR3 region has 15 residues. In germline, CDR1 is SNHLY, CDR2 FYNNEI. CDR3 residues: CASRRTSLTTDTQYF. CDR3 nucleotides: TGTGCCAGCAGACGGACTAGTTTAACCACAGATACGCAGTATTTT.

The V call is TRBV19, the J call TRBJ2-3; 10 bases line up with TRBD2. In germline, CDR1 is LNHDA, CDR2 SQIVND (reference sequence). Losses at the gene ends were 4 bases for V and 4 bases for J; bases not matched to a gene: 11. This CDR3 region has 17 residues. This CDR3 is CASSTEPLAGIADTQYF. CDR3 nucleotides: TGTGCCAGTAGTACCGAGCCACTAGCGGGAATCGCAGATACGCAGTATTTT.

The rearrangement joins TRBV11-2 to TRBJ2-7; the D gene is possibly TRBD1 (5 bases). V was cut by 1 base and J by 0 bases, with 10 bases left in between. CDR3 length equals 15 residues. Germline CDR1 and CDR2: SGHAT and FQNNGV. This CDR3 reads CASSLAGHPSYEQYF. In DNA form, the CDR3 reads TGTGCCAGCAGCTTAGCAGGACACCCCTCCTACGAGCAGTACTTC.

The chain employs TRBV7-2 and TRBJ1-2; 8 bases are shared with TRBD1. The junction had 14 bases not matched to a gene; V was cut back by 5 bases and J by 3 bases. There are 17 residues in the CDR3. Germline V lookup: CDR1 SGHTA, CDR2 FQGNSA. CDR3 protein: CASSPSRGRVRYYGYTF. The CDR3, as DNA: TGTGCCAGCAGCCCTAGCAGGGGGCGCGTCAGGTACTATGGCTACACCTTC.

This chain joins TRBV19 and TRBJ1-1, with 9 bases identical to TRBD1. The CDR3 sequence is 14 residues long. V was clipped by 6 bases and J by 4 bases; unmatched bases: 6. Germline loops: CDR1 LNHDA, CDR2 SQIVND (reference sequence). The CDR3 coding sequence is TGTGCCAGTAGGCACAGGGGGCAGGGCACTGAAGCTTTCTTT. This sequence encodes CASRHRGQGTEAFF.

This rearrangement joins TRBV9 to TRBJ2-1, with D perhaps TRBD2 (5 bases). The CDR3 is made up of 14 amino acids. Per the germline V gene, CDR1 is SGDLS and CDR2 is YYNGEE. The germline V and J ends were trimmed by 1 base and 6 bases, with 11 bases remaining between them. DNA of the CDR3: TGTGCCAGCAGCGTACGGCTAGCACTCAATGAGCAGTTCTTC. The encoded protein is CASSVRLALNEQFF.

This chain uses TRBV19 with TRBJ2-3; tentative D call: TRBD1 (6 bases). Germline values: CDR1 LNHDA, CDR2 SQIVND (reference sequence). Trimming left V 5 bases short and J 5 bases short, with 14 bases between. The CDR3 is made up of 14 amino acids. The CDR3 DNA follows: TGTGCCAGTAGTCCCAACAGGGTTGGAGATACGCAGTATTTT. This translates into CASSPNRVGDTQYF.

The rearrangement joins TRBV5-1 to TRBJ2-7; 9 bases fit TRBD1. This CDR3 spans 15 amino acids. Germline V lookup: CDR1 SGHRS, CDR2 YFSETQ. V lost 3 bases and J lost 6; bases outside the gene matches: 10. The CDR3 bases are TGCGCCAGCAGCTCACCCGGGACAGGGCACGGCGAGCAGTACTTC. Its protein product is CASSSPGTGHGEQYF.

This clone appeared once. The chain recombines TRBV28 with TRBJ1-4; D gene ambiguous. V lost 4 bases and J lost 8, with 8 bases in between. Per the germline V gene, CDR1 is MDHEN and CDR2 is SYDVKM. The CDR3 totals 12 residues. The CDR3 sequence: CASSWGVEKLFF. The CDR3, as DNA: TGTGCCAGCAGTTGGGGAGTGGAAAAACTGTTTTTT.

The CDR3 spells CASSRTSGVYEQYF. The CDR3 region has the DNA TGTGCCAGCTCAAGGACTAGCGGGGTCTACGAGCAGTACTTC. The chain is built from TRBV18 and TRBJ2-7, with 12 bases matching TRBD2. V trimming: 5 bases; J trimming: 3 bases; junction bases outside the gene matches: 2. The CDR3 consists of 14 residues. Germline V CDR1 and CDR2: KGHSH, LQKENI. Combining the CDR3 with reference TRBV18 and TRBJ2-7 gives the whole variable domain NAGVMQNPRHLVRRRGQEARLRCSPMKGHSHVYWYRQLPEEGLKFMVYLQKENIIDESGMPKERFSAEFPKEGPSILRIQQVVRGDSAAYFCASSRTSGVYEQYFGPGTRLTVT.

The sample holds a few counts of this clone. The chain recombines TRBV18 with TRBJ2-1, with 10 nucleotides matching TRBD2. Trimming took 2 bases from V and 3 from J; bases not matched to a gene: 7. CDR1 and CDR2 (germline): KGHSH, LQKENI. The CDR3 loop spans 17 amino acids. CDR3: CASSPGTSERGYNEQFF. The DNA for the CDR3 is TGTGCCAGCTCACCAGGGACTAGCGAGCGCGGCTACAATGAGCAGTTCTTC.

This clone has a single count. J is TRBJ2-5 and V is TRBV7-2; TRBD2 is a possible D gene (5 bases). The germline CDR1 and CDR2 sequences are SGHTA and FQGNSA. With 6 bases removed from V and 7 bases from J, the gap between germline ends came to 9 bases. The CDR3 is made up of 11 amino acids. In DNA form, the CDR3 reads TGTGCCAGCAGTCGAGAGGGGACCCAGTACTTC. Protein sequence: CASSREGTQYF.

Only a few counts were recorded for this clone. The chain has TRBV20-1 and TRBJ1-2; D gene unclear. CDR1 DFQATT and CDR2 SNEGSKA come from the germline V gene (reference sequence). V was clipped by 3 bases and J by 8 bases, with 13 bases between them. There are 12 residues in the CDR3. The CDR3 bases are TGCAGTGCTAGTCCCCACGCGAGCGGCTACACCTTC. Protein product: CSASPHASGYTF.

The rearrangement links TRBV11-2 to TRBJ1-5, with unresolved D. Germline CDR1 and CDR2: SGHAT and FQNNGV. The CDR3 consists of 13 residues. V gave up 2 bases and J gave up 0 bases, with 2 bases separating them. The CDR3 coding sequence is TGTGCCAGCAGCTTACATAGCAATCAGCCCCAGCATTTT. It codes for CASSLHSNQPQHF.

The chain carries TRBV29-1 and TRBJ1-2; D possibly corresponds to TRBD1 (6 bases). V lost 3 bases and J lost 8, with 16 bases in between. CDR1 and CDR2 from the germline V gene are SQVTM and ANQGSEA. The CDR3 covers 13 residues. CDR3 loop: CSVEIGPRGGYTF. CDR3 sequence (DNA): TGCAGCGTTGAGATAGGCCCAAGGGGGGGCTACACCTTC.